This record covers a single T cell receptor (beta chain). This clonotype was observed many times. Its target antigen remains unknown. One base away there is no much larger clone; base qualities are not given. These data belong to a study of glioma-infiltrating T cells (dated by TCRdb to about 2016). Looking at the study overall: Sequencing of TCR alpha- and beta-chain repertoires was performed on glioma tissue, on non-neoplastic brain tissue, and on matched peripheral blood mononuclear cells. To measure divergence between tissue and blood T-cell populations, each tissue-infiltrating repertoire was compared with the peripheral blood repertoire of the same patient. Three low-grade glioma patients, about 8 primary glioblastoma patients and three non-glioma patients contributing non-neoplastic brain tissue were included in the paired cohort.

The paper as a whole reports these results and caveats: Group comparisons were based on small numbers of patients: three non-neoplastic, three low-grade glioma and roughly 8 glioblastoma patients. VJ-independent divergence between tissue and blood was found to be below expectation in non-neoplastic patients but above expectation in all gliomas, particularly low-grade gliomas. Very few CDR3 sequences were shared between tissue and blood, attributed to high CDR3 diversity and limited sampling.

The iRepertoire nested amplicon-rescue multiplex PCR (arm-PCR) platform was used to amplify TCR alpha and beta CDR3 regions from RNA. The input for one-step reverse transcription and amplification was roughly 95-450 ng of either tissue mRNA or PBMC total RNA. After bead purification, a secondary multiplex PCR added Illumina adapters, and libraries were gel-purified between 200 and 400 bp. Demultiplexing relied on internal 6-nucleotide barcodes carried by the libraries. Sequencing of the libraries was done on an Illumina MiSeq using 2x220 or 2x250 nucleotide paired-end reads. Concerning the study's data processing: FLASH 1.2.11 was used to merge paired reads, and BWA-MEM then aligned the reads to the GRCh37 human genome before TRA and TRB reads were extracted. For V and J assignment, an IMGT-derived reference of cassette sequences and CDR3 motifs that included pseudogenes was used. Reads were translated in three frames, and productive CDR3s were defined as those with a C...FGXG motif and no stop codons. Clonotypes were defined as unique combinations of V-J cassette pair and CDR3 amino acid sequence. Reads were filtered by Hamming distance, with the threshold set by the sequence error rate of each sample in mapped regions. The public reads were quality trimmed at Q25 with fastp and then assembled into clones with MiXCR by TCRdb, keeping productive beta chains. Each record represents a unique CDR3 protein, reported with the most common genes and DNA among its rows. The V and J calls reflect TCRdb's pipeline rather than the authors' work. Across this sample there are fewer than 200,000 distinct CDR3 sequences, with roughly 32% seen only once. The ten largest clonotypes hold around 20% of the sample.

Trimming removed 6 bases from V and 0 bases from J, leaving 6 bases between the germline ends. Taken from cysteine to phenylalanine, the CDR3 has 13 residues. This entry keeps only the CDR3 DNA: 39 bases, framed from base 1. For CDR1 and CDR2, the germline V gene (reference sequence) lists LNHDA and SQIVND. The receptor comes from a human donor with low-grade glioma or glioblastoma, undergoing nonglioma brain surgery, or in good health (not recorded which). Input material: glioma tissue, nonneoplastic brain tissue, or PBMCs (not recorded which). The V and J segments used are TRBV19 and TRBJ1-3; no D gene is confidently identified. Read as DNA, the sequence is TGTGCCAGTAGCCTGCTCTCTGGAAACACCATATATTTT. Protein translation: CASSLLSGNTIYF. Reference TRBV19 and TRBJ1-3 genes cover what lies past the CDR3, so the full variable domain is DGGITQSPKYLFRKEGQNVTLSCEQNLNHDAMYWYRQDPGQGLRLIYYSQIVNDFQKGDIAEGYSVSREKKESFPLTVTSAQKNPTAFYLCASSLLSGNTIYFGEGSWLTVV.